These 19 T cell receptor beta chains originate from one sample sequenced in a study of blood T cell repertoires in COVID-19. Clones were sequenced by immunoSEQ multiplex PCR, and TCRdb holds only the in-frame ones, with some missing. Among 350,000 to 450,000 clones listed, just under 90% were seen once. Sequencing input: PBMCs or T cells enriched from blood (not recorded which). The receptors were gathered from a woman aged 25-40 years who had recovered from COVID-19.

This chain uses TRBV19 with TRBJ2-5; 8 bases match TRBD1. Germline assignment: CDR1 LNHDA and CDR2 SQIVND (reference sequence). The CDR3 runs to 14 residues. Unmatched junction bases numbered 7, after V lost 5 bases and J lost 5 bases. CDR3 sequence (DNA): TGTGCCAGTAGTGAGGACAGGGCTTTCGAGACCCAGTACTTC. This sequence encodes CASSEDRAFETQYF.

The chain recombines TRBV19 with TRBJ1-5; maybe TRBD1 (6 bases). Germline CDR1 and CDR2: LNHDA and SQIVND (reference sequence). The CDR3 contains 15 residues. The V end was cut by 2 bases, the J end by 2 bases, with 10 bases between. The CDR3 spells CASSIQQGRNQPQHF. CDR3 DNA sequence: TGTGCCAGTAGTATACAACAGGGCCGCAATCAGCCCCAGCATTTT. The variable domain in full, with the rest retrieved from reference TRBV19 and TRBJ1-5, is DGGITQSPKYLFRKEGQNVTLSCEQNLNHDAMYWYRQDPGQGLRLIYYSQIVNDFQKGDIAEGYSVSREKKESFPLTVTSAQKNPTAFYLCASSIQQGRNQPQHFGDGTRLSIL.

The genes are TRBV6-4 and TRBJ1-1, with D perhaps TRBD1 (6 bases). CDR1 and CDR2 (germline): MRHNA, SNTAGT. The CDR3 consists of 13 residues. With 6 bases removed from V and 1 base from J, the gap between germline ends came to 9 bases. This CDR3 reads CASRATGNTEAFF. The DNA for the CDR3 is TGTGCCAGCAGGGCGACAGGGAACACTGAAGCTTTCTTT.

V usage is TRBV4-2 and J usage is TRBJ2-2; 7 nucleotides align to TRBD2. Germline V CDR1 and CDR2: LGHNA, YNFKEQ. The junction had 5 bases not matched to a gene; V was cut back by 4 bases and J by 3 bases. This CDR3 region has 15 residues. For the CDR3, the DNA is TGTGCCAGCAGCCCGCGACTAGCTGACACCGGGGAGCTGTTTTTT. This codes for CASSPRLADTGELFF.

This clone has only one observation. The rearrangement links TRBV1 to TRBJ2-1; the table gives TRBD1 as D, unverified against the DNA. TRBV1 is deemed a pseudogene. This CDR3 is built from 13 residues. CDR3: CTTSGQIYNEQFF. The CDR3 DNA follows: TGCACCACCTCGGGACAGATTTACAATGAGCAGTTCTTC.

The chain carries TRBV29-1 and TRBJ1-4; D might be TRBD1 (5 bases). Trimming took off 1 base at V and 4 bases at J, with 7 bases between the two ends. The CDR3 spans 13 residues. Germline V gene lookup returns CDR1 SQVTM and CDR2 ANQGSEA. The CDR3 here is CSVEAGNNEKLFF. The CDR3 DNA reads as TGCAGCGTTGAAGCAGGGAATAATGAAAAACTGTTTTTT.

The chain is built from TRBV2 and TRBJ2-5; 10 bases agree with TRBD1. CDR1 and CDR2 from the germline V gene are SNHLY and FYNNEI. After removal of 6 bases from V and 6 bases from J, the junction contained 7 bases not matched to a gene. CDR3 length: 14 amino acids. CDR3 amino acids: CASRDRGTQKTQYF. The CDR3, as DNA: TGTGCCAGCAGGGACAGGGGGACTCAAAAGACCCAGTACTTC.

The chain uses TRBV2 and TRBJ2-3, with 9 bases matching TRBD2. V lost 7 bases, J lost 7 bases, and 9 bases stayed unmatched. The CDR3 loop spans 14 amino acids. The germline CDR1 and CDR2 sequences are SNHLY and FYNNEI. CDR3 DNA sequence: TGTGCCAGCACGGGGCGGGGGGGCGAAAATACGCAGTATTTT. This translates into CASTGRGGENTQYF.

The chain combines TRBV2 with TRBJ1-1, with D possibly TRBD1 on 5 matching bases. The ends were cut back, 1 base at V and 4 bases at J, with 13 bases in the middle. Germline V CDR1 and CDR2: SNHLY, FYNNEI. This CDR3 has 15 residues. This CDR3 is CASSEEVTRVTEAFF. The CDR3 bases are TGTGCCAGCAGTGAAGAGGTTACCAGGGTCACTGAAGCTTTCTTT.

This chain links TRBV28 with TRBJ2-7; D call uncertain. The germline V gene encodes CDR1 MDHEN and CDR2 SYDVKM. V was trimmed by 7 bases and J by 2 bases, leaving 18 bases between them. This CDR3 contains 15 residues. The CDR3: CASTPAARRTYEQYF. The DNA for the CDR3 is TGTGCCAGCACCCCGGCGGCCCGGCGCACCTACGAGCAGTACTTC.

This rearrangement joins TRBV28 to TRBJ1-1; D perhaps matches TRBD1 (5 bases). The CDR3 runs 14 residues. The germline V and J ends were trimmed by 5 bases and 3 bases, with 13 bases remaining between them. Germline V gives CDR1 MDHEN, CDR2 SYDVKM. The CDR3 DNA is TGTGCCAGCAGTCCCACAGGACGGTACACTGAAGCTTTCTTT. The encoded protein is CASSPTGRYTEAFF.

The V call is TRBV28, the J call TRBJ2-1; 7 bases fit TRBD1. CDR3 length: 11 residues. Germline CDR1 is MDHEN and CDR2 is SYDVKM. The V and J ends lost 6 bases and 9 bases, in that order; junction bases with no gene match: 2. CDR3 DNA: TGTGCCAGCAGAAGGACAGGTGAGCAGTTCTTC. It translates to CASRRTGEQFF.

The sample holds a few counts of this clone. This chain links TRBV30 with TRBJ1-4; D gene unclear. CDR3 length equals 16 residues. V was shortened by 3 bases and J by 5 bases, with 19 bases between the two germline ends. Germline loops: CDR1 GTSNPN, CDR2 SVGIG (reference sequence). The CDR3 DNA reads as TGTGCCTGGAGCTGGATGGGCGGAGGGTACAATGAAAAACTGTTTTTT. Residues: CAWSWMGGGYNEKLFF.

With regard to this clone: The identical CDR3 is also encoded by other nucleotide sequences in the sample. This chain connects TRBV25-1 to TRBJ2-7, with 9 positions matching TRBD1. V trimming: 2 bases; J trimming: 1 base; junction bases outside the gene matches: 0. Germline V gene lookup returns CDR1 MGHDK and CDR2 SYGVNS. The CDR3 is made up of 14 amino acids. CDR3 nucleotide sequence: TGTGCCAGCAGTGAAGGACAGGGGTCCTACGAGCAGTACTTC. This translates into CASSEGQGSYEQYF.

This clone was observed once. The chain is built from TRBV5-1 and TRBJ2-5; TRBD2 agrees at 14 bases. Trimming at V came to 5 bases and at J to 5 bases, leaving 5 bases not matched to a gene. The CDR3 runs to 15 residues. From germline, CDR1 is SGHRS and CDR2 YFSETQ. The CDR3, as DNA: TGCGCCAGCAGGGGACTAGCGGGAGCAGGGGAGACCCAGTACTTC. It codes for CASRGLAGAGETQYF.

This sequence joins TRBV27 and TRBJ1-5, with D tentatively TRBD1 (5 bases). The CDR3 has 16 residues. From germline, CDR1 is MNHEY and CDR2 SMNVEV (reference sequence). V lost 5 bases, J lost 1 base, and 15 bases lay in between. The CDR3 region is CASSPGGGFSNQPQHF. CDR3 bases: TGTGCCAGCAGTCCCGGTGGGGGGTTCAGCAATCAGCCCCAGCATTTT.

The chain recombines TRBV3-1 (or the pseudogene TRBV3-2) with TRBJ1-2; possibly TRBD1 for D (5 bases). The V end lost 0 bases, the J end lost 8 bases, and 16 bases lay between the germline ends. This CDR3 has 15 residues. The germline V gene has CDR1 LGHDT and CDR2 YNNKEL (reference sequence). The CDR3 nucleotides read TGTGCCAGCAGCCAAGATTTGGCAGGGTTCTCGGGCTACACCTTC. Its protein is CASSQDLAGFSGYTF.

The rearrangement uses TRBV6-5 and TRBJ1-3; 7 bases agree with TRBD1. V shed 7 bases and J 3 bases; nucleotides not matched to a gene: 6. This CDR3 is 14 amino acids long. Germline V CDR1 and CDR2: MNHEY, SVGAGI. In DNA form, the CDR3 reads TGTGCCAGCAAGAGAGGGGGCATTGGAAACACCATATATTTT. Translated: CASKRGGIGNTIYF.

The CDR3 here is CAWSPFGTNYNEQFF. DNA for the CDR3: TGTGCCTGGAGTCCCTTCGGGACTAATTACAATGAGCAGTTCTTC. The chain employs TRBV30 and TRBJ2-1; TRBD2 agrees at 7 bases. The CDR3 sequence is 15 residues long. V lost 2 bases and J lost 4; bases outside the gene matches: 8. Germline V gives CDR1 GTSNPN, CDR2 SVGIG (reference sequence).